These 28 T cell receptor beta chains originate from one sample sequenced in a study of Graves' ophthalmopathy and Graves' hyperthyroidism. Using RNA transcripts, the TCR beta CDR3 regions were amplified. RT-PCR with HTBI primers came first, then second-round multiplex PCR. Each CDR3 protein is one row after TCRdb ran MiXCR on the multiplex PCR reads. The sample gives hundreds of thousands of distinct CDR3 sequences, 20% to 25% of which show up once; more than 5.5% is in the top ten. The specimen was peripheral blood. Receptor source: a woman between 18 and 29 years old with stable Graves' hyperthyroidism. Some clones in this sample may be carry-over from other donors' samples.

The chain is built from TRBV6-2 or TRBV6-3 and TRBJ1-2; no definite D call. This CDR3 contains 12 residues. V lost 9 bases to trimming and J lost 2 bases, with 10 bases between them. CDR1 is MNHEY, CDR2 SVGEGT, per germline. DNA of the CDR3: TGTGCCAGTTGGGAGGTCAACTATGGCTACACCTTC. Amino acid sequence: CASWEVNYGYTF.

This clonotype appeared many times. The chain employs TRBV19 and TRBJ1-1, with D possibly being TRBD1 (6 bases). V lost 8 bases, J lost 10 bases, and 20 bases lay in between. The germline V gene has CDR1 LNHDA and CDR2 SQIVND (reference sequence). This CDR3 is 13 amino acids long. The CDR3 sequence is CASEFPTGLGAFF. In nucleotides, the CDR3 is TGTGCCAGTGAATTCCCGACAGGACTGGGAGCTTTCTTT.

This clonotype has just a few counts. A much more abundant neighbour one base away suggests this may be a read error. The V and J genes are TRBV6-1 and TRBJ1-1, with D maybe TRBD1 (5 bases). CDR3 size: 13 residues. Germline assignment: CDR1 MNHNS and CDR2 SASEGT. The CDR3 coding sequence is TGTGCCACCGCGGGACCTATGAACACTGAATCTTTCTTT. It yields the protein CATAGPMNTESFF.

This clonotype was seen ten or more times. V is TRBV7-2 and J is TRBJ1-1, with 8 bases fitting TRBD1. Trimming cost V 3 bases and J 3 bases; bases outside gene matches: 6. The CDR3 has 15 amino acids. Germline loops: CDR1 SGHTA, CDR2 FQGNSA. CDR3 sequence: CASSLTTGADTEAFF. The CDR3 DNA follows: TGTGCCAGCAGCTTGACGACAGGGGCGGACACTGAAGCTTTCTTT.

This clonotype has ten or more counts. The chain uses TRBV12-3 or TRBV12-4 and TRBJ1-1; D remains ambiguous. V was pared by 6 bases and J by 0 bases, with 11 bases between. The CDR3 contains 14 residues. For the CDR3, the DNA is TGTGCCAGCAGAGAACTAAGCCTGAACACTGAAGCTTTCTTT. As protein: CASRELSLNTEAFF.

This clonotype was seen a few times. The rearrangement links TRBV30 to TRBJ1-5, with D possibly being TRBD1 (6 bases). Trimming left V 3 bases short and J 4 bases short, with 13 bases between. The CDR3 extends over 14 amino acids. CDR1 and CDR2 from the germline V gene are GTSNPN and SVGIG (reference sequence). The CDR3 protein is CAWSYRDSNQPQHF. The DNA of the CDR3 is TGTGCCTGGAGCTACAGGGATTCTAATCAGCCCCAGCATTTT.

This clonotype occurred many times. The chain combines TRBV7-9 with TRBJ1-2, with 8 bases lining up with TRBD1. The CDR3 is made up of 14 amino acids. Germline V lookup: CDR1 SEHNR, CDR2 FQNEAQ (reference sequence). The V gene end was trimmed by 5 bases and the J gene end by 4 bases; junction bases not matched to a gene: 6. The CDR3 coding sequence is TGTGCCAGCAGCCCACGGACAGGGCTCTATGGCTACACCTTC. Its protein product is CASSPRTGLYGYTF. The full variable domain, with the rest looked up from reference TRBV7-9 and TRBJ1-2, is DTGVSQNPRHKITKRGQNVTFRCDPISEHNRLYWYRQTLGQGPEFLTYFQNEAQLEKSRLLSDRFSAERPKGSFSTLEIQRTEQGDSAMYLCASSPRTGLYGYTFGSGTRLTVV.

The chain links TRBV6-2 or TRBV6-3 to TRBJ2-5; the D gene could be TRBD1 or TRBD2 (5 bases each). The germline V gene has CDR1 MNHEY and CDR2 SVGEGT. This CDR3 is 13 amino acids long. Deletions cut 9 bases from V and 6 bases from J, with 17 bases between. The CDR3 nucleotides read TGTGCCAGTACTACTGTCCGGGGCCAGACCCAGTACTTC. Its protein product is CASTTVRGQTQYF.

J is TRBJ2-7 and V is TRBV7-2; no reliable D call. CDR1 SGHTA and CDR2 FQGNSA come from the germline V gene. The V gene lost 5 bases and the J gene lost 0 bases, with 11 bases spanning the gap. The CDR3 has 14 amino acids. As DNA, the CDR3 is TGTGCCAGCAGCCCGTATAGCAGCTCCTACGAGCAGTACTTC. This translates into CASSPYSSSYEQYF.

CDR3 in DNA: TGTGCCAGCAGTCCCAATCGACACACTGAAGCTTTCTTT. Protein: CASSPNRHTEAFF. The chain has TRBV12-3 or TRBV12-4 and TRBJ1-1, with D uncertain. Trimming pared 5 bases from V and 3 bases from J, leaving 10 bases between. CDR3 length equals 13 residues.

This clonotype was counted many times. The CDR3 protein is CASSDAHGGSQETQYF. CDR3 bases: TGTGCCAGCAGTGATGCGCACGGGGGCAGCCAAGAGACCCAGTACTTC. V is TRBV6-1 and J is TRBJ2-5, with D possibly called TRBD1 or TRBD2 (6 bases each). Trimming took 3 bases from V and 1 from J, leaving 15 bases between them. The CDR3 covers 16 residues. CDR1 and CDR2 from the germline V gene are MNHNS and SASEGT.

This clonotype was recorded at least ten times. The chain joins TRBV2 to TRBJ2-7, with 11 bases identical to TRBD2. The germline gives CDR1 SNHLY, CDR2 FYNNEI. This CDR3 spans 13 amino acids. J lost 3 bases, V lost 6 bases, and 1 base had no gene match. The chain's CDR3 is CASRTSGVYEQYF. The CDR3 DNA follows: TGTGCCAGCAGGACTAGCGGGGTCTACGAGCAGTACTTC.

This clonotype was seen repeatedly, ten times or more. V and J are TRBV20-1 and TRBJ2-7; tentatively, D is TRBD1 or TRBD2 (6 bases each). Trimming pared 3 bases from V and 6 bases from J, leaving 21 bases between. Germline CDR1 reads DFQATT; CDR2 reads SNEGSKA (reference sequence). This CDR3 comprises 15 residues. This CDR3 reads CSASGSRRGGLEQYF. The CDR3 region has the DNA TGCAGTGCTAGTGGCTCGCGGAGAGGGGGGCTCGAGCAGTACTTC.

Comments on this clonotype: At one boundary the junction diverges from the germline segment, which might be a read error. The chain has TRBV11-2 and TRBJ2-7, with D perhaps matching TRBD2 (6 bases). The CDR3 has 16 residues. Per the germline V gene, CDR1 is SGHAT and CDR2 is FQNNGV. CDR3 sequence: CASSTNAGSSSYERYF. The CDR3 coding sequence is TGTGCCAGCAGCACTAACGCGGGGTCCAGCTCCTACGAGCGGTACTTC.

This clonotype has a single count. V gene TRBV7-8 combines with J gene TRBJ2-2; tentative D call: TRBD2 (5 bases). The CDR3 extends over 14 amino acids. CDR1 SGHVS and CDR2 FQNEAQ come from the germline V gene. The ends were cut back, 5 bases at V and 6 bases at J, with 13 bases in the middle. The CDR3 here is CASSPLTSPGELFF. As DNA, the CDR3 is TGTGCCAGCAGCCCGCTAACTAGTCCCGGGGAGCTGTTTTTT.

This clonotype was seen ten or more times. The rearrangement joins TRBV19 to TRBJ2-5; D perhaps matches TRBD2 (5 bases). The V gene lost 4 bases and the J gene lost 4 bases, with 10 bases spanning the gap. The CDR3 has 13 amino acids. Germline-derived CDR1 and CDR2 are LNHDA and SQIVND (reference sequence). The CDR3 nucleotides are TGTGCCAGTAGTACACCGGGGTTAGAGACCCAGTACTTC. Translating gives CASSTPGLETQYF.

This chain joins TRBV3-1 and TRBJ2-7, with 10 bases lining up with TRBD2. This CDR3 spans 17 amino acids. Germline trimming cut 1 base from V and 2 bases from J; bases unmatched to any gene: 8. The germline gives CDR1 LGHDT, CDR2 YNNKEL (reference sequence). The CDR3, as DNA: TGTGCCAGCAGCCAAGTGGTTAGCGGGACTAGCGCCTACGAGCAGTACTTC. Amino acid sequence: CASSQVVSGTSAYEQYF.

In its sample, this clonotype was seen many times. This chain uses TRBV19 with TRBJ2-2, with TRBD1 matching 10 bases. Germline loops: CDR1 LNHDA, CDR2 SQIVND (reference sequence). The CDR3 sequence is 16 residues long. V shed 6 bases and J 3 bases; nucleotides not matched to a gene: 7. CDR3 sequence (DNA): TGTGCCAGTAGGACAGGGGGCGGGTTGTACACCGGGGAGCTGTTTTTT. It yields the protein CASRTGGGLYTGELFF.

The chain employs TRBV20-1 and TRBJ2-2; D remains ambiguous. Germline values: CDR1 DFQATT, CDR2 SNEGSKA (reference sequence). The CDR3 is 14 residues long. Deletions cut 0 bases from V and 2 bases from J, with 7 bases between. For the CDR3, the DNA is TGCAGTGCTAGAGATCCCAGAAACACCGGGGAGCTGTTTTTT. Its translation is CSARDPRNTGELFF.

In this sample, this clonotype turned up many times. The CDR3 nucleotides are TGTGCCAGCAGTGAACCCGGGACAGGGTTTGGAAACACCATATATTTT. Protein: CASSEPGTGFGNTIYF. The chain is built from TRBV6-1 and TRBJ1-3; 9 bases are shared with TRBD1. V lost 2 bases and J lost 3; bases outside the gene matches: 5. The CDR3 has 16 residues. Per the germline V gene, CDR1 is MNHNS and CDR2 is SASEGT.

This clonotype was detected many times. As DNA, the CDR3 is TGTGCCAGCAGTTCCCCAGGGGGGGGGGATCAGCCCCAGCATTTT. Translating gives CASSSPGGGDQPQHF. The genes are TRBV6-2 or TRBV6-3 and TRBJ1-5; 7 positions agree with TRBD1. J was trimmed by 5 bases and V by 4 bases; bases with no gene match: 8. The CDR3 is 15 amino acids. Germline loops: CDR1 MNHEY, CDR2 SVGEGT.

CDR3 DNA sequence: TGTGCCACCAGCCCGGGGGGGTCGATCGGGACCCAGTACTTC. Translation gives CATSPGGSIGTQYF. The rearrangement links TRBV15 to TRBJ2-5; 8 positions agree with TRBD2. V lost 5 bases to trimming and J lost 7 bases; unmatched junction nucleotides: 9. The CDR3 length is 14 residues. Looked up from germline, CDR1 is LNHNV and CDR2 is YYDKDF (reference sequence).

This clonotype was counted between two and nine times. This chain links TRBV3-1 with TRBJ1-1; no clear D gene. V dropped 4 bases and J dropped 10 bases, with 16 bases sitting between them. There are 13 residues in the CDR3. Germline V gene sequence: CDR1 LGHDT, CDR2 YNNKEL (reference sequence). The CDR3 loop is CASSPPLGPRAFF. The CDR3 DNA reads TGTGCCAGCAGCCCGCCGTTAGGGCCAAGAGCTTTCTTT.

This clonotype was found a few times. The genes are TRBV28 and TRBJ2-7, with a weak D call TRBD2 (5 bases). CDR1 is MDHEN and CDR2 is SYDVKM in the germline V gene. CDR3 length: 16 residues. V was cut by 6 bases and J by 0 bases, with 18 bases left in between. In DNA, the CDR3 is TGTGCCAGCAGGCAAACGGGGTCCTACATCTCCTACGAGCAGTACTTC. Amino acid sequence: CASRQTGSYISYEQYF.

This clonotype was seen repeatedly, ten times or more. The V gene is TRBV6-1, the J gene TRBJ1-1, with D perhaps TRBD1 (5 bases). Germline CDR1 reads MNHNS; CDR2 reads SASEGT. This CDR3 contains 15 residues. Deletions cut 3 bases from V and 4 bases from J, with 15 bases between. CDR3 in amino acids: CASSDARAGLTEAFF. CDR3 nucleotide sequence: TGTGCCAGCAGTGATGCGCGGGCAGGGCTCACTGAAGCTTTCTTT.

Many counts were recorded for this clonotype. The chain recombines TRBV18 with TRBJ2-5, with D possibly matching TRBD2 (6 bases). There are 13 residues in the CDR3. Germline loops: CDR1 KGHSH, CDR2 LQKENI. Trimming took off 6 bases at V and 5 bases at J, with 13 bases between the two ends. CDR3 sequence reads: CASSHTSQETQYF. The CDR3 nucleotides are TGTGCCAGCTCGCACACTAGCCAGGAGACCCAGTACTTC.

Ten or more counts support this clonotype. The rearrangement uses TRBV6-1 and TRBJ1-5; a weak D match, TRBD1 (5 bases). CDR1 and CDR2 (germline): MNHNS, SASEGT. Trimming removed 5 bases from V and 7 bases from J, with 15 bases in between. The CDR3 consists of 14 residues. DNA for the CDR3: TGTGCCAGCAGTCCTCAGACGGGGCGGCAGCCCCAGCATTTT. Protein: CASSPQTGRQPQHF.

This clonotype was seen at least ten times. The chain combines TRBV6-2 or TRBV6-3 with TRBJ1-1; D is ambiguous. The germline V gene has CDR1 MNHEY and CDR2 SVGEGT. V was pared by 4 bases and J by 0 bases, with 15 bases between. The CDR3 runs to 16 residues. The CDR3 spells CASSLRTEPLNTEAFF. In DNA form, the CDR3 reads TGTGCCAGCAGTTTACGGACGGAACCATTGAACACTGAAGCTTTCTTT.